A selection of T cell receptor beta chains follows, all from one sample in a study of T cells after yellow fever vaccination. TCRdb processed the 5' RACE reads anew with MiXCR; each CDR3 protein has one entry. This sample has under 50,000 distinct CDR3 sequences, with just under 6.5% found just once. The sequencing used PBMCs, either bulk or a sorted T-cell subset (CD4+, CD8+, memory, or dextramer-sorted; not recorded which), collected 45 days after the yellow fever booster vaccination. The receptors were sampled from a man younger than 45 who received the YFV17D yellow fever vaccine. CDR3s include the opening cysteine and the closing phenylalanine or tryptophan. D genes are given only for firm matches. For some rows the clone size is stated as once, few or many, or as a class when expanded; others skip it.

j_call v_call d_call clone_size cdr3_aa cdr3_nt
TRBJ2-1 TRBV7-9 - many CASSLGGSNEQFF TGTGCCAGCAGCTTAGGGGGGTCCAATGAGCAGTTCTTC
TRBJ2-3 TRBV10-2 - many CASRKTGSLFGDTQYF TGCGCCAGCAGGAAAACAGGGAGTTTGTTTGGTGATACGCAGTATTTT
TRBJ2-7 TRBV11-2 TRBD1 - CASSPLAARQGNSYEQYF TGTGCCAGCAGCCCGCTGGCAGCCCGACAGGGTAACTCCTACGAGCAGTACTTC
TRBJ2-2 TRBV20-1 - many CSARTGGRNTGELFF TGCAGTGCTAGGACAGGCGGTAGAAACACCGGGGAGCTGTTTTTT
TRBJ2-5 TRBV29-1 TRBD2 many CSALTSGSGGTQYF TGCAGCGCACTGACTAGCGGGAGCGGTGGGACCCAGTACTTC
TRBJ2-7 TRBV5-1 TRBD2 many CASLPTTSGVYYEQYF TGCGCCAGTCTCCCCACAACTAGCGGGGTATACTACGAGCAGTACTTC
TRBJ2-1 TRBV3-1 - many CASSQDHGSFNEQFF TGTGCCAGCAGCCAAGATCACGGATCCTTCAATGAGCAGTTCTTC
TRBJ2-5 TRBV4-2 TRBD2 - CASSPGGGLETQYF TGTGCCAGCAGCCCGGGGGGGGGGCTAGAGACCCAGTACTTC
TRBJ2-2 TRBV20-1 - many CSSKVGHTGELFF TGCAGTTCAAAGGTGGGGCACACCGGGGAGCTGTTTTTT
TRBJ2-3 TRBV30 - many CAWSPSLDTQYF TGTGCCTGGAGTCCCAGCCTGGATACGCAGTATTTT
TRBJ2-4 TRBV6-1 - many CASSESDRNIQYF TGTGCCAGCAGTGAGAGCGACAGGAACATTCAGTACTTC
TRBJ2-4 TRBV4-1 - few CASSQIIPRGRQINIQYF TGCGCCAGCAGCCAAATCATCCCGAGGGGGAGACAGATAAACATTCAGTACTTC
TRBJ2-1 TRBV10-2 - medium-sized CASSERRAEEQFF TGCGCCAGCAGTGAGAGGAGGGCGGAAGAGCAGTTCTTC
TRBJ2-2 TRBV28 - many CASSSGSNTGELFF TGTGCCAGCAGTTCCGGGTCCAACACCGGGGAGCTGTTTTTT
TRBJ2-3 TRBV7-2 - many CASSPARASGTQYF TGTGCCAGCAGCCCCGCCCGGGCCTCAGGAACGCAGTATTTT
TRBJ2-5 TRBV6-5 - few CASSYGQGLETQYF TGTGCCAGCAGTTACGGGCAGGGGTTAGAGACCCAGTACTTC
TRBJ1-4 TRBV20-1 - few CSAAVVPNEKLFF TGCAGTGCCGCGGTGGTGCCTAATGAAAAACTGTTTTTT
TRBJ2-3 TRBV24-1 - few CATSEAGQITDTQYF TGTGCCACCAGTGAGGCGGGACAGATCACAGATACGCAGTATTTT
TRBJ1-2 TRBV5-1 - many CASSFLINDGYTF TGCGCCAGCAGCTTCCTGATCAACGATGGCTACACCTTC
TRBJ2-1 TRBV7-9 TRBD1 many CASSFGTGWANEQFF TGTGCCAGCAGCTTCGGGACAGGGTGGGCCAATGAGCAGTTCTTC
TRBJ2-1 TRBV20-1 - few CSVGSSTYNEQFF TGCAGTGTTGGGTCCAGTACCTACAATGAGCAGTTCTTC
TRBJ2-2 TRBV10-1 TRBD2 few CASSESTRGSGGELFF TGCGCCAGCAGTGAGTCGACTCGCGGGAGCGGCGGGGAGCTGTTTTTT
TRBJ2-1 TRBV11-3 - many CASSQGLPGDEQFF TGTGCCAGCAGCCAGGGACTCCCCGGCGATGAGCAGTTCTTC
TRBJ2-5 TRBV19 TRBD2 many CASSELAGAGETQYF TGTGCCAGTAGTGAACTAGCGGGAGCGGGGGAGACCCAGTACTTC
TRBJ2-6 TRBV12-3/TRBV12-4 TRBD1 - CASSPGQGRSGANVLTF TGTGCCAGCAGTCCGGGACAGGGACGCTCTGGGGCCAACGTCCTGACTTTC
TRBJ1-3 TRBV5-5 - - CASSRSTENTIYF TGTGCCAGCAGCCGCTCCACGGAAAACACCATATATTTT
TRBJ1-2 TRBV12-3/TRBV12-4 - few CASSLTGKGYYGYTF TGTGCCAGCAGTTTAACGGGGAAGGGATACTATGGCTACACCTTC
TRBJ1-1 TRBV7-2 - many CASSTRGGGFTEAFF TGTGCCAGCAGCACCCGTGGGGGGGGTTTTACTGAAGCTTTCTTT
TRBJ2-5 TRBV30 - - CAWSFRKETQYF TGTGCCTGGAGTTTCAGAAAAGAGACCCAGTACTTC
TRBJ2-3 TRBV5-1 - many CASSSDYPTDTQYF TGCGCCAGCAGCTCGGACTACCCCACAGATACGCAGTATTTT
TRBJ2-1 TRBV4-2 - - CASSQEAGSSPWDDF TGTGCCAGCAGCCAAGAGGCCGGGAGCTCCCCCTGGGACGACTTC
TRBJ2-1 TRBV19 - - CASSSSVREQFF TGTGCCAGTAGTTCGTCAGTACGGGAGCAGTTCTTC
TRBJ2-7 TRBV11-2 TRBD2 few CASSLDAGGLFYEQYF TGTGCCAGCAGCTTAGACGCGGGAGGACTTTTCTACGAGCAGTACTTC
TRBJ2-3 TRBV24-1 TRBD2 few CATSDSPSGTITDTQYF TGTGCCACCAGTGATTCTCCTAGCGGGACAATCACAGATACGCAGTATTTT
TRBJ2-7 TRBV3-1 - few CASSQESRAGQYF TGTGCCAGCAGCCAAGAATCCCGGGCCGGGCAGTACTTC
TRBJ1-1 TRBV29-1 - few CSVDAGLLEGEAFF TGCAGCGTTGACGCAGGGCTACTGGAAGGAGAAGCTTTCTTT
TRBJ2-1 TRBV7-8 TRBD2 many CASSLVRASGRLSSYNEQFF TGTGCCAGCAGCTTAGTCCGTGCTAGCGGGAGGTTAAGCTCCTACAATGAGCAGTTCTTC
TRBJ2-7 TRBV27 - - CASSLSARLVGHEQYF TGTGCCAGCAGTTTATCGGCGAGACTAGTGGGACACGAGCAGTACTTC
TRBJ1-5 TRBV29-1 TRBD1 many CSVGQARGEPQHF TGCAGCGTGGGACAGGCCCGGGGGGAGCCCCAGCATTTT
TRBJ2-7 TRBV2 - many CASSVYEQYF TGTGCCAGCAGTGTGTACGAGCAGTACTTC
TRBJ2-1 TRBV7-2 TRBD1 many CASIQDRYNEQFF TGTGCCAGCATCCAGGACAGGTACAATGAGCAGTTCTTC
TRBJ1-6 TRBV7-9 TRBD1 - CASSLDRGNSPLHF TGTGCCAGCAGCTTAGACAGGGGTAATTCACCCCTCCACTTT
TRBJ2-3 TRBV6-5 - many CASSYGELNTQYF TGTGCCAGCAGTTACGGGGAATTGAATACGCAGTATTTT
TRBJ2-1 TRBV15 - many CATSREGYNEQFF TGTGCCACCAGCAGGGAGGGGTACAATGAGCAGTTCTTC
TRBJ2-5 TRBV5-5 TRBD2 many CASSSTSGSGRETQYF TGTGCCAGCAGCTCGACTAGCGGGAGCGGAAGAGAGACCCAGTACTTC
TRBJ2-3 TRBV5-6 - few CASSGAGNTQYF TGTGCCAGCTCCGGCGCGGGTAATACGCAGTATTTT